The clone carrying this T cell receptor beta chain came up many times. Its antigen is unidentified. The data originate from a study of CD8 T cells in ankylosing spondylitis. Using quantitative 5'-RACE with molecular barcodes, the authors made TCR beta libraries. TCRdb reanalysed the 5' RACE reads using MiXCR and keeps one entry per CDR3 protein. The table records 310,000 or so distinct CDR3 sequences, about 19% of them present only once. Germline V gene lookup returns CDR1 GTSNPN and CDR2 SVGIG (reference sequence). V lost 2 bases to trimming and J lost 4 bases, with 11 bases between them. The CDR3 totals 13 residues. Study-wide results and limits: Within matched ankylosing spondylitis synovial fluid, disease-linked clones were reportedly significantly enriched. A motif of 7 to 9 highly homologous TCR beta variants was seen as apparently characteristic of ankylosing spondylitis blood. Prior work had noted some motif variants in reactive arthritis blood and synovial fluid.

J is TRBJ1-2 and V is TRBV30, with D tentatively TRBD1 (5 bases). The source of this sequence is a male donor with ankylosing spondylitis or in good health (not recorded which). The sample comprised blood, either unsorted or a sorted T cell fraction (not recorded which). The CDR3 DNA follows: TGTGCCTGGAGTAGGGGACCCCTCTATGGCTACACCTTC. Translated, it gives CAWSRGPLYGYTF. Filled out from reference TRBV30 and TRBJ1-2, the complete variable domain reads SQTIHQWPATLVQPVGSPLSLECTVEGTSNPNLYWYRQAAGRGLQLLFYSVGIGQISSEVPQNLSASRPQDRQFILSSKKLLLSDSGFYLCAWSRGPLYGYTFGSGTRLTVV.